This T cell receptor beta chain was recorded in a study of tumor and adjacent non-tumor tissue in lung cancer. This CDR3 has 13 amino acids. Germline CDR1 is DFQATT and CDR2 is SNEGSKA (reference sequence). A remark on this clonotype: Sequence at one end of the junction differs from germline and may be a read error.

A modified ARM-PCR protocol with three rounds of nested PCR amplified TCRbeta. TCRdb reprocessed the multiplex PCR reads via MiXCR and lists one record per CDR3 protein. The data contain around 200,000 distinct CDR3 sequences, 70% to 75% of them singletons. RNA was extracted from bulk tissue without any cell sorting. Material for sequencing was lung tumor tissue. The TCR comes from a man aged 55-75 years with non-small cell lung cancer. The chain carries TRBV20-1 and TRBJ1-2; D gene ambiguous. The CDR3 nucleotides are TGCAGTGCGGCATGGGTTCTGGGCTATGACTACACCTTC. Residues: CSAAWVLGYDYTF.